This is a list of T cell receptor beta chains from one sample in a study of blood T cell repertoires in COVID-19. Measured with immunoSEQ multiplex PCR; TCRdb has only the in-frame clones, and not every one. The sample includes 200,000 to 250,000 clones, 80% to 90% of them seen just once. The sequenced material came from peripheral blood. The receptors were sampled from a woman aged 80 or older with COVID-19, enrolled during active disease. Each CDR3 is given with its conserved first and last residue. Each record gives: clone size, V gene, J gene, D gene, CDR3 DNA, CDR3 protein. D genes are given only for firm matches. Size tells how often a clone was seen (once, few, many) or the class of an expanded clone, and some rows leave it out.

>once|TRBV10-3|TRBJ1-5|TRBD1
TGTGCCATCAGTGAGTCGGACAGGGGCCTTCAGCCCCAGCATTTT
CAISESDRGLQPQHF
>.|TRBV19|TRBJ1-2|.
TGTGCCAGTAAAAGGACAGCTAACTATGGCTACACCTTC
CASKRTANYGYTF
>.|TRBV5-1|TRBJ1-5|TRBD1
TGCGCCAGCAGCCCGGACAGGGCAGGCAATCAGCCCCAGCATTTT
CASSPDRAGNQPQHF
>.|TRBV7-2|TRBJ2-1|.
TGTGCCAGCAGTTCGAGTGGGGGGGCCCTCCGTAGTGAGCAGTTCTTC
CASSSSGGALRSEQFF
>once|TRBV3-1/TRBV3-2|TRBJ1-6|TRBD1
TGTGCCAGCAGCCAAGAACGACAGGGAACAAACTCACCCCTCCACTTT
CASSQERQGTNSPLHF
>.|TRBV7-6|TRBJ2-3|.
TGTGCCAGCAGCCTACGAGGATCAGATACGCAGTATTTT
CASSLRGSDTQYF
>.|TRBV2|TRBJ2-7|.
TGTGCCAGCAAAGCCAGGGGCTCCTCCTACGAGCAGTACTTC
CASKARGSSYEQYF
>.|TRBV2|TRBJ2-3|TRBD2
TGTGCCAGCAGTGAGGGGGGGGTTACGCAGTATTTT
CASSEGGVTQYF
>.|TRBV7-2|TRBJ1-3|.
TGTGCCAGCAGCTTATGGGCAGTCACTGGAAACACCATATATTTT
CASSLWAVTGNTIYF
>.|TRBV3-1/TRBV3-2|TRBJ1-2|TRBD1
TGTGCCAGCAAGCAGGGGGCGAACTATGGCTACACCTTC
CASKQGANYGYTF
>.|TRBV7-2|TRBJ2-1|TRBD2
TGTGCCAGCAGCTTGCCGGGACTAGCGGGGCATAAGCAGTTCTTC
CASSLPGLAGHKQFF
>.|TRBV4-2|TRBJ2-7|TRBD1
TGTGCCAGCAGCCTGACAGGGTTACTCTACGAGCAGTACTTC
CASSLTGLLYEQYF
>once|TRBV5-4|TRBJ1-2|TRBD1
TGTGCCAGCAGCACGGAGACAGGGGACAACTATGGCTACACCTTC
CASSTETGDNYGYTF
>once|TRBV28|TRBJ1-1|.
TGTGCCAGCAGTTTGGGGGGGGCGGTGAACACTGAAGCTTTCTTT
CASSLGGAVNTEAFF
>.|TRBV2|TRBJ2-5|.
TGTGCCACCATAGGGGGACCTCAAGAGACCCAGTACTTC
CATIGGPQETQYF
>.|TRBV28|TRBJ1-1|TRBD1
TGTGCCAGCAAGCGGGGACAGGGGGCGAGCACTGAAGCTTTCTTT
CASKRGQGASTEAFF
>.|TRBV4-3|TRBJ1-2|.
TGCGCCAGCAGCCCTACAGGGTTGTCGAACTATGGCTACACCTTC
CASSPTGLSNYGYTF
>.|TRBV19|TRBJ1-5|TRBD1
TGTGCCAGTTCCCTGGACAGGACCCAGCGGAATCAGCCCCAGCATTTT
CASSLDRTQRNQPQHF
>.|TRBV5-1|TRBJ2-1|TRBD2
TGCGCCAGCAGAGAAGCCGGGACTAGCGGGGGGGCCAATGAGCAGTTCTTC
CASREAGTSGGANEQFF
>.|TRBV2|TRBJ1-1|.
TGTGCCAGCAGTCCCTCCCCTTGGGACACCTCGAACACTGAAGCTTTCTTT
CASSPSPWDTSNTEAFF
>once|TRBV7-9|TRBJ2-2|TRBD1
TGTGCCAGCAGCCGGCAGGGGGCATTCCCCGGGGAGCTGTTTTTT
CASSRQGAFPGELFF
>few|TRBV19|TRBJ1-5|TRBD1
TGTGCCAGTAGTGCAACGGGGACAGCTAGTTTCAATCAGCCCCAGCATTTT
CASSATGTASFNQPQHF
>.|TRBV28|TRBJ2-7|.
TGTGCCAGCAGTCGGACAGACCTCTCCTACGAGCAGTACTTC
CASSRTDLSYEQYF
>.|TRBV12-3/TRBV12-4|TRBJ1-1|TRBD1
TGTGCCAGCAGGACCGGGACAGTTACTGAAGCTTTCTTT
CASRTGTVTEAFF
>.|TRBV11-2|TRBJ2-1|TRBD1
TGTGCCAGCAGCTCGCGGACAGGGGGCTATGGTAATGAGCAGTTCTTC
CASSSRTGGYGNEQFF
>.|TRBV5-5|TRBJ1-1|.
TGTGCCAGCAGCTCCCCGGTCCCGGGCACTGAAGCTTTCTTT
CASSSPVPGTEAFF
>few|TRBV7-6|TRBJ2-7|TRBD1
TGTGCCAGCAGCTCTCTCCCGACAGGGGGGTCCTACGAGCAGTACTTC
CASSSLPTGGSYEQYF